These 27 T cell receptor beta chains were all obtained from the same sample, sequenced in a study of glioma-infiltrating T cells after dendritic cell vaccination. Produced via immunoSEQ multiplex PCR; TCRdb's table is partial and in-frame only. The table has about 82,000 clones, about 90% seen once. The sequenced sample was blood, obtained before dendritic cell vaccination. These receptors were collected from a human donor with glioblastoma.

This rearrangement joins TRBV6-1 to TRBJ1-2; TRBD1 matches 8 bases. The germline gives CDR1 MNHNS, CDR2 SASEGT. The CDR3 consists of 12 residues. Losses at the gene ends were 7 bases for V and 8 bases for J; bases not matched to a gene: 6. The CDR3: CASTQTGVGYTF. CDR3 bases: TGTGCCAGCACCCAGACAGGGGTCGGCTACACCTTC.

This clone was seen just once. The genes are TRBV6-4 and TRBJ1-1; 7 bases are shared with TRBD1. The germline V gene has CDR1 MRHNA and CDR2 SNTAGT. V dropped 5 bases and J dropped 0; count of bases not matched to a gene: 3. The CDR3 is 14 residues long. The CDR3 DNA sequence: TGTGCCAGCAGTCCCGACAGGGTGAACACTGAAGCTTTCTTT. Its translation: CASSPDRVNTEAFF.

The rearrangement uses TRBV10-2 and TRBJ2-2; no clear D. The CDR3 has 14 residues. In germline, CDR1 is WSHSY, CDR2 SAAADI. CDR3 in amino acids: CATSRLSEAGELFF. In nucleotides, the CDR3 is TGCGCGACATCCCGGTTGTCGGAAGCCGGGGAGCTGTTTTTT.

This clone was seen a handful of times. The chain joins TRBV5-6 to TRBJ1-1, with D possibly matching TRBD1 (6 bases). The CDR3 is made up of 15 amino acids. V was shortened by 0 bases and J by 5 bases, with 14 bases between the two germline ends. Germline CDR1 SGHDT, CDR2 YYEEEE. The CDR3 region has the DNA TGTGCCAGCAGCTTGGCAGGGGAACCCGGAACTGAAGCTTTCTTT. As protein: CASSLAGEPGTEAFF.

The chain uses TRBV19 and TRBJ2-2, with a weak D call TRBD2 (5 bases). Germline V gives CDR1 LNHDA, CDR2 SQIVND (reference sequence). The CDR3 sequence is 14 residues long. The ends were cut back, 6 bases at V and 2 bases at J, with 10 bases in the middle. CDR3 in amino acids: CASRRTFNTGELFF. The CDR3 DNA reads TGTGCCAGTAGACGGACTTTTAACACCGGGGAGCTGTTTTTT.

This chain uses TRBV7-3 with TRBJ2-2; 9 bases match TRBD1. The CDR3 totals 16 residues. Germline CDR1 SGHTA, CDR2 FQGTGA. Trimming took 8 bases from V and 2 from J; bases not matched to a gene: 9. The CDR3 region has the DNA TGTGCCAGCGCCCCGGGGGACAGGGTCAACACCGGGGAGCTGTTTTTT. It is translated as CASAPGDRVNTGELFF. Supplemented by reference TRBV7-3 and TRBJ2-2, the full variable domain reads GAGVSQTPSNKVTEKGKYVELRCDPISGHTALYWYRQSLGQGPEFLIYFQGTGAADDSGLPNDRFFAVRPEGSVSTLKIQRTERGDSAVYLCASAPGDRVNTGELFFGEGSRLTVL.

The rearrangement joins TRBV6-1 to TRBJ2-7; 11 nucleotides line up with TRBD1. With 5 bases clipped from V and 2 bases from J, the junction kept 5 bases outside the gene matches. Germline values: CDR1 MNHNS, CDR2 SASEGT. The CDR3 is 15 residues long. Here the CDR3 DNA reads TGTGCCAGCAGTAAGGGGACAGGGGGAGCCTACGAGCAGTACTTC. This sequence encodes CASSKGTGGAYEQYF.

V is TRBV2 and J is TRBJ1-6; 9 bases line up with TRBD1. The CDR3 is made up of 15 amino acids. J gave up 10 bases and V 0 bases, and 4 bases lay outside the gene matches. CDR1 is SNHLY, CDR2 FYNNEI, per germline. The DNA for the CDR3 is TGTGCCAGCAGTGAAGCTAGGACAGGGGTCTCACCCCTCCACTTT. Its translation is CASSEARTGVSPLHF.

The V gene is TRBV5-1, the J gene TRBJ1-6, with D unresolved. V gave up 6 bases and J gave up 7 bases, with 11 bases separating them. The CDR3 totals 13 residues. The germline V gene encodes CDR1 SGHRS and CDR2 YFSETQ. CDR3 in amino acids: CASTQAENSPLHF. As DNA, the CDR3 is TGCGCCAGCACCCAGGCAGAAAATTCACCCCTCCACTTT.

V gene TRBV11-3 combines with J gene TRBJ2-1; TRBD2 matches at 15 bases. The V segment lost 7 bases and the J segment 8 bases; nucleotides outside the gene matches: 9. Germline assignment: CDR1 SGHNT and CDR2 YENEEA. The CDR3 runs 16 residues. This CDR3 is CASTPAGLAGGDEQFF. The CDR3 coding sequence is TGTGCCAGCACCCCGGCCGGACTAGCGGGAGGGGATGAGCAGTTCTTC.

V usage is TRBV5-1 and J usage is TRBJ1-1, with D unresolved. Germline assignment: CDR1 SGHRS and CDR2 YFSETQ. V lost 4 bases and J lost 2, with 6 bases in between. The CDR3 totals 12 residues. The DNA for the CDR3 is TGCGCCAGCAGCGACATTAACACTGAAGCTTTCTTT. It translates to CASSDINTEAFF.

The chain uses TRBV30 and TRBJ1-5, with 9 bases fitting TRBD1. Germline lookup yields CDR1 GTSNPN and CDR2 SVGIG (reference sequence). The CDR3 contains 16 residues. The trim removed 0 bases at V and 2 bases at J, leaving 5 bases unmatched. CDR3 bases: TGTGCCTGGAGTGTACAGGGGGCTGGTGGCAATCAGCCCCAGCATTTT. Translation: CAWSVQGAGGNQPQHF.

CDR3 DNA: TGTGCCAGCCGGGGACAGGGAGGCGCGGAGACCCAGTACTTC. Encoded protein: CASRGQGGAETQYF. The rearrangement links TRBV2 to TRBJ2-5; 9 bases are a match to TRBD1. Unmatched junction bases numbered 9, after V lost 8 bases and J lost 5 bases. The CDR3 is made up of 14 amino acids. Germline V lookup: CDR1 SNHLY, CDR2 FYNNEI. The whole variable domain, remainder taken from reference TRBV2 and TRBJ2-5, is EPEVTQTPSHQVTQMGQEVILRCVPISNHLYFYWYRQILGQKVEFLVSFYNNEISEKSEIFDDQFSVERPDGSNFTLKIRSTKLEDSAMYFCASRGQGGAETQYFGPGTRLLVL.

This chain connects TRBV5-1 to TRBJ2-5, with 9 positions matching TRBD2. Germline trimming cut 1 base from V and 1 base from J; bases unmatched to any gene: 2. The germline V gene encodes CDR1 SGHRS and CDR2 YFSETQ. The CDR3 runs 15 residues. CDR3 DNA sequence: TGCGCCAGCAGCTTGCAGACTAGCGGCCAAGAGACCCAGTACTTC. It encodes CASSLQTSGQETQYF.

V usage is TRBV10-1 and J usage is TRBJ2-7; 7 nucleotides line up with TRBD1. The CDR3 runs to 14 residues. V lost 0 bases to trimming and J lost 3 bases; unmatched junction nucleotides: 2. Germline-derived CDR1 and CDR2 are WNHNN and SYGVQD (reference sequence). In nucleotides, the CDR3 is TGCGCCAGCAGTGAGTCCCCAGGGGGCTACGAGCAGTACTTC. Amino acids: CASSESPGGYEQYF.

V and J are TRBV15 and TRBJ2-3; D gene uncertain. CDR3 length: 16 amino acids. Germline CDR1 is LNHNV and CDR2 is YYDKDF (reference sequence). V gave up 4 bases and J gave up 1 base, with 15 bases separating them. The CDR3 region has the DNA TGTGCCACCAGCAAGACCGGCGGATTAGGCACAGATACGCAGTATTTT. This sequence encodes CATSKTGGLGTDTQYF.

This clone was recorded only once. The chain is built from TRBV6-1 and TRBJ2-2, with 7 bases fitting TRBD2. CDR3 length equals 15 residues. After removal of 4 bases from V and 1 base from J, the junction contained 3 bases not matched to a gene. The germline V gene has CDR1 MNHNS and CDR2 SASEGT. The CDR3 bases are TGTGCCAGCAGTGCGTCTAGCGGGAACACCGGGGAGCTGTTTTTT. Protein: CASSASSGNTGELFF.

The chain uses TRBV6-1 and TRBJ2-7; D may be TRBD1 (6 bases). Germline loops: CDR1 MNHNS, CDR2 SASEGT. The CDR3 runs to 14 residues. The V end lost 5 bases, the J end lost 0 bases, and 11 bases lay between the germline ends. The chain's CDR3 is CASSLTGSSYEQYF. For the CDR3, the DNA is TGTGCCAGCAGTTTAACAGGGAGCTCCTACGAGCAGTACTTC.

The chain couples TRBV29-1 to TRBJ2-7; no reliable D call. V lost 6 bases and J 2 bases, leaving 8 bases between the germline ends. This CDR3 comprises 11 residues. Germline CDR1 reads SQVTM; CDR2 reads ANQGSEA. DNA of the CDR3: TGCAGCGTCACCTCGGCCTACGAGCAGTACTTC. This codes for CSVTSAYEQYF.

The V and J genes are TRBV27 and TRBJ2-3; D is perhaps TRBD2 (5 bases). The germline V and J ends were trimmed by 5 bases and 1 base, with 16 bases remaining between them. Germline V gives CDR1 MNHEY, CDR2 SMNVEV (reference sequence). The CDR3 extends over 16 amino acids. The CDR3 loop is CASSRVWRIGTDTQYF. The CDR3 nucleotides read TGTGCCAGCAGTCGCGTCTGGAGGATCGGCACAGATACGCAGTATTTT.

V and J are TRBV6-1 and TRBJ1-2; possibly TRBD1 for D (5 bases). The CDR3 length is 13 residues. Between the trimmed V and J ends, which lost 6 bases and 3 bases, there was a span of 11 bases. The V gene's germline CDR1 is MNHNS and CDR2 SASEGT. CDR3 sequence reads: CASSRAGYYGYTF. CDR3 bases: TGTGCCAGCAGCAGGGCAGGATACTATGGCTACACCTTC.

The V call is TRBV5-5, the J call TRBJ2-5, with 8 bases that match TRBD1. The germline V gene has CDR1 SGHKS and CDR2 YYEKEE (reference sequence). V lost 4 bases and J lost 2; bases outside the gene matches: 4. This CDR3 has 14 amino acids. Here the CDR3 DNA reads TGTGCCAGCAGCCCCCAGGGGGCTCAAGAGACCCAGTACTTC. It is translated as CASSPQGAQETQYF.

The CDR3 region has the DNA TGCGCCAGCAGCTTCTCAGGGTACTCCTACGAGCAGTACTTC. This gives the protein CASSFSGYSYEQYF. J is TRBJ2-7 and V is TRBV5-1; maybe TRBD1 (5 bases). Germline CDR1 and CDR2: SGHRS and YFSETQ. The CDR3 spans 14 residues. V was trimmed by 2 bases and J by 0 bases, leaving 9 bases between them.

The chain has TRBV5-1 and TRBJ1-3; TRBD1 might be the D (5 bases). Trimming took off 4 bases at V and 2 bases at J, with 13 bases between the two ends. The CDR3 covers 15 residues. Germline V gene sequence: CDR1 SGHRS, CDR2 YFSETQ. CDR3 region: CASSPQGSAGNTIYF. CDR3 DNA sequence: TGCGCCAGCAGCCCTCAGGGTTCAGCTGGAAACACCATATATTTT.

The chain has TRBV12-5 and TRBJ1-2; no reliable D call. Germline CDR1 reads LGHNT; CDR2 reads FRNRAP. Trimming removed 6 bases at V and 2 bases at J, with 10 bases between. The CDR3 extends over 13 amino acids. In DNA, the CDR3 is TGTGCTAGTGGCCTCCCAGCGAACTATGGCTACACCTTC. Translating it yields CASGLPANYGYTF.

The J gene is TRBJ2-7, the V gene TRBV7-9; the match to TRBD1 covers 8 bases. Germline CDR1 SEHNR, CDR2 FQNEAQ (reference sequence). V trimming: 0 bases; J trimming: 6 bases; junction bases outside the gene matches: 4. CDR3 length: 14 amino acids. CDR3 amino acids: CASSLAGQGGEQYF. The CDR3 DNA reads TGTGCCAGCAGCTTAGCAGGACAGGGAGGCGAGCAGTACTTC.

This chain connects TRBV7-9 to TRBJ2-1, with 9 bases that match TRBD2. The length of the CDR3 is 14 residues. Per the germline V gene, CDR1 is SEHNR and CDR2 is FQNEAQ (reference sequence). Trimming removed 3 bases from V and 8 bases from J; junction bases left unmatched: 5. CDR3 nucleotide sequence: TGTGCCAGCAGCTTCGCGGGAGGGATGGATGAGCAGTTCTTC. Translated: CASSFAGGMDEQFF.